This T cell receptor beta chain originates from a study of blood T cell repertoires in COVID-19. The count of this clone is one. Assay used: immunoSEQ multiplex PCR; TCRdb lists only in-frame clones, some missing. The data hold 200,000 to 300,000 clones, with about 80% observed a single time. The sequencing sample was made of peripheral blood. The sequence was obtained from a woman of 80 years or more with acute or convalescent COVID-19.

CDR3 loop: CASSFWGGADTQYF. In nucleotides, the CDR3 is TGTGCCAGCAGCTTTTGGGGGGGCGCAGATACGCAGTATTTT. This chain uses TRBV7-9 with TRBJ2-3; weak D call: TRBD2 (7 bases). In germline, CDR1 is SEHNR, CDR2 FQNEAQ (reference sequence). The ends were cut back, 3 bases at V and 4 bases at J, with 11 bases in the middle. CDR3 length: 14 amino acids.